This T cell receptor beta chain emerged from a study of response to subunit inactivated influenza vaccine. TCRdb itself ran the RT-PCR reads through MiXCR, one entry per CDR3 protein. The sample includes more than 450,000 distinct CDR3 sequences, about 10% of them seen just once. Per the germline V gene, CDR1 is LGHNA and CDR2 is YSLEER. This CDR3 has 15 amino acids. Trimming removed 0 bases at V and 3 bases at J, with 9 bases between. These sequences were also reported in another study, on T cells expressing NK-cell markers. As that study records: TCR beta libraries carry UMIs added by 5'RACE template switching. The share of CD8+ T cells held by dominant NKG2C+ clonotypes was about 1.0-7.5% in roughly 6 donors. Researchers report these clonotypes also headed the CD3+CD56-NKG2C+ fraction in a handful of donors.

The source of this sequence is a middle-aged man who received an inactivated influenza vaccine. The input for sequencing was PBMCs from blood, taken on the day of vaccination. This sequence joins TRBV4-3 and TRBJ2-4; D gene uncertain. The CDR3 spells CASSQDWSGKNIQYF. CDR3 DNA sequence: TGCGCCAGCAGCCAAGATTGGAGTGGCAAAAACATTCAGTACTTC.